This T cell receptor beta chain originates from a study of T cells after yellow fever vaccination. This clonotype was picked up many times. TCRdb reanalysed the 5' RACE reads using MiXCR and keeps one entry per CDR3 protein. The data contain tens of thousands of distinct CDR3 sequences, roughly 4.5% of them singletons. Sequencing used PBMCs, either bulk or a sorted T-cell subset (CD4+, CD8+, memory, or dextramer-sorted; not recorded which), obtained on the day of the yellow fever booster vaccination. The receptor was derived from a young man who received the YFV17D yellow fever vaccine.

This CDR3 reads CSVGDENYEQYV. The CDR3 coding sequence is TGCAGCGTTGGGGACGAGAACTACGAGCAGTACGTC. The chain joins TRBV29-1 to TRBJ2-7; possibly TRBD1 or TRBD2 for D (5 bases each). This CDR3 has 12 residues. Trimming shortened V by 4 bases and J by 3 bases, and 10 bases separated the two germline ends. CDR1 is SQVTM, CDR2 ANQGSEA, per germline.